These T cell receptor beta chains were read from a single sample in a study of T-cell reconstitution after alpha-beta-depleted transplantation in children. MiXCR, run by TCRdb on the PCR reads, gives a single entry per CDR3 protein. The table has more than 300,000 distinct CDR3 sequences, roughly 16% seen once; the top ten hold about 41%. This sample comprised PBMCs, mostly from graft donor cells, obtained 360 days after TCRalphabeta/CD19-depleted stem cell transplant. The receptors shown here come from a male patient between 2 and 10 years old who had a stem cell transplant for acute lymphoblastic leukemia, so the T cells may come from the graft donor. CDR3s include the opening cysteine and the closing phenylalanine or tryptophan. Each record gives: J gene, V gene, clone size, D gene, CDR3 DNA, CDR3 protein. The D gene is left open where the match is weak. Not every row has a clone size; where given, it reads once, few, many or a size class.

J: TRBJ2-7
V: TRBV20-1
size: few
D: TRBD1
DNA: TGCAGTGCTTGCCGACAGGGGCTCTCCTACGAGCAGTACTTC
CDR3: CSACRQGLSYEQYF

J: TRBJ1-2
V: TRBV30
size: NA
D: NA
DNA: TGTGCCTGGAGTGAGTTCTATAACTATGGCTACACCTTC
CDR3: CAWSEFYNYGYTF

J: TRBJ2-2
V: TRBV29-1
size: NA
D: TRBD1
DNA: TGCAGCGTGCGGACAGGGTCAAGGACCGGGGAGCTGTTTTTT
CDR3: CSVRTGSRTGELFF

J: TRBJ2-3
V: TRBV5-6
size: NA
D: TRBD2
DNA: TGTGCCAGCAGCTTGGAGTCCCGGGAGGGCCCCCCACCCACCTCGGGCACAGATACGCAGTATTTT
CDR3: CASSLESREGPPPTSGTDTQYF

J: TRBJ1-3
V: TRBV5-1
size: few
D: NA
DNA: TGCGCCAGCAGCTTGGGAACAGCCTCTGGAAACACCATATATTTT
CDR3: CASSLGTASGNTIYF

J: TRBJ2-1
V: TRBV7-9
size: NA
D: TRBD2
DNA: TGTGCCAGCAGCCCCTCCCCGTGGGCGGGAGAGTACAATGAGCAGTTCTTC
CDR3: CASSPSPWAGEYNEQFF

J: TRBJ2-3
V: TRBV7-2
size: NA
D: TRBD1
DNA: TGTGCCAGCAGCTTAGGGGGGACAGCAACCACAGATACGCAGTATTTT
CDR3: CASSLGGTATTDTQYF

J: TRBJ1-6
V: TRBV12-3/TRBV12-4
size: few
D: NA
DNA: TGTGCCAGCAGTTTCAGGGAAAGGTCACCCCTCCACTTT
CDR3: CASSFRERSPLHF

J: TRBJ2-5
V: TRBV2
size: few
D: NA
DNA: TGTGCCAGTACTAGGACCGAAGAGACCCAGTACTTC
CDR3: CASTRTEETQYF

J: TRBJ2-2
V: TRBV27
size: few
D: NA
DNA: TGTGCCAGCAGTTTGTTGCTAGCTCCCGGGGAGCTGTTTTTT
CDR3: CASSLLLAPGELFF

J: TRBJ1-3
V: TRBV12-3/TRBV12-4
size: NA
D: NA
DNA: TGTGCCAGCAGCCGCGCAGCCTTATCGGGAAACACCATATATTTT
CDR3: CASSRAALSGNTIYF

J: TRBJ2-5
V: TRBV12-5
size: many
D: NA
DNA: TGTGCTAGTGGTTTACTTGTGTCCGATACGGGTCTGGAGGAGACCCAGTACTTC
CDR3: CASGLLVSDTGLEETQYF

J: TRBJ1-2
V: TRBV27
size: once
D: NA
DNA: TGTGCCAGCAGGATGTCCTATGGGGGCTACACCTTC
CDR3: CASRMSYGGYTF

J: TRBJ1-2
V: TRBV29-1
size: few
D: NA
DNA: TGCAGCGTTGGAGAGCCCCCCCTAGCCTATGGCTACACCTTC
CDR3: CSVGEPPLAYGYTF

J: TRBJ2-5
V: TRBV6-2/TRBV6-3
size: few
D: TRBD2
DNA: TGTGCCAGCAGCCGAATAGCGGGAGAGACCCAGTACTTC
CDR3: CASSRIAGETQYF

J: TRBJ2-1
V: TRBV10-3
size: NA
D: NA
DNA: TGTGCCATCAGCCAAGGGCCCCGCTCCTACAATGAGCAGTTCTTC
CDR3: CAISQGPRSYNEQFF

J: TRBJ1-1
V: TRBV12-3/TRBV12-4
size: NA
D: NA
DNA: TGTGCCAGCAGTTCTCGCGCGGCGGTGCTGAGTACTGAAGCTTTCTTT
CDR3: CASSSRAAVLSTEAFF

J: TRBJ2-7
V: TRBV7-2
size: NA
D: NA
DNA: TGTGCCAGCAGCTTAGACCCTTGGACAGTTTCCTACGAGCAGTACTTC
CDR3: CASSLDPWTVSYEQYF

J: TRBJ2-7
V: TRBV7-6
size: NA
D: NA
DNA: TGTGCCAGCAGCTTACAAGCGTCAGGCCGTTACGAGCAGTACTTC
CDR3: CASSLQASGRYEQYF

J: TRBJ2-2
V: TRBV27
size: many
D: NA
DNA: TGTGCCAGCAGTTGGGGGGCCGGGGAGCTGTTTTTT
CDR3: CASSWGAGELFF

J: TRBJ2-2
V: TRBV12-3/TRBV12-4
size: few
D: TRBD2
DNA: TGTGCCAGCAGTACCAGACTAGCGGGAGGAGCGAGGGACACCGGGGAGCTGTTTTTT
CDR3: CASSTRLAGGARDTGELFF

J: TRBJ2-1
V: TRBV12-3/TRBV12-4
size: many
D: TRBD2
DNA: TGTGCCAGCAGTCCTAGGACTAGCGGGAGGTATGAGCAGTTCTTC
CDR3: CASSPRTSGRYEQFF

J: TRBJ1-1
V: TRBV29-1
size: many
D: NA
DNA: TGCAGCGGACGCGCAGGGGTTGAAGCTTTCTTT
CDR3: CSGRAGVEAFF

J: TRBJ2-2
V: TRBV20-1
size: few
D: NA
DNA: TGCAGTGCTAGTCCAAGCACAGGCTCCGGGGAGCTGTTTTTT
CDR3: CSASPSTGSGELFF

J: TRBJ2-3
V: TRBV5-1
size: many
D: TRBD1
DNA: TGCGCCAGCAGCCTTAGACAGGGGGTTTTACATACGCAGTATTTT
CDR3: CASSLRQGVLHTQYF

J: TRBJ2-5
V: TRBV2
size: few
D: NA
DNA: TGTGCCAGCAGTGAAGGACTATCCGAGACCCAGTACTTC
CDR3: CASSEGLSETQYF

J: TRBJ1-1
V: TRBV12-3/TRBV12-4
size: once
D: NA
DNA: TGTGCCAGCAAGGGGGATAACACTGAAGCTTTCTTT
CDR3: CASKGDNTEAFF

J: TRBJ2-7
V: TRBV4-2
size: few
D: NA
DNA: TGTGCCAGCAGCCAAACCAGAATATACGAGCAGTACTTC
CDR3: CASSQTRIYEQYF

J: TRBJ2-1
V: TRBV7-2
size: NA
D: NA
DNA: TGTGCCAGCAGCTCTAGTGGATGGAATGAGCAGTTCTTC
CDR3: CASSSSGWNEQFF

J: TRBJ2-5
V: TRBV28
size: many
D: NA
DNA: TGTGCCAGCAGCCTCCTTTACAGGGAAGGGGAGACCCAGTACTTC
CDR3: CASSLLYREGETQYF

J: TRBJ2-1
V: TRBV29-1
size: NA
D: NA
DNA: TGCAGCGCCGCGGACTGGGAGCAGTTCTTC
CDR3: CSAADWEQFF

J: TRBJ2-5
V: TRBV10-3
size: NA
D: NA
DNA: TGTGCCATACAGGTCGGAGAGACCCAGTACTTC
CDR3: CAIQVGETQYF

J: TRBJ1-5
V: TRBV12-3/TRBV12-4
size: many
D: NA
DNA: TGTGCCAGCAGACCATCAGGGTATGGTCAGCCCCAGCATTTT
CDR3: CASRPSGYGQPQHF

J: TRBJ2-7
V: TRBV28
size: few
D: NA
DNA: TGTGCCAGCAATAGGGGTTCCTACGAGCAGTACTTC
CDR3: CASNRGSYEQYF

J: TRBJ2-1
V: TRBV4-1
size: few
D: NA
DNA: TGCGCCAGCAGCCTTGCACTTACAGAGGGTGCCTACAATGAGCAGTTCTTC
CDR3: CASSLALTEGAYNEQFF

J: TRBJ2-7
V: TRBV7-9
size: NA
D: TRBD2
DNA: TGTGCCAGCAGCCGGACCCCGGGACTAGCAGATGGCGAGCAGTACTTC
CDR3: CASSRTPGLADGEQYF

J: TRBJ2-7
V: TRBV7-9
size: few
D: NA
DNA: TGTGCCAGCAGCCCAGTAGTTTACGAGCAGTACTTC
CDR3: CASSPVVYEQYF